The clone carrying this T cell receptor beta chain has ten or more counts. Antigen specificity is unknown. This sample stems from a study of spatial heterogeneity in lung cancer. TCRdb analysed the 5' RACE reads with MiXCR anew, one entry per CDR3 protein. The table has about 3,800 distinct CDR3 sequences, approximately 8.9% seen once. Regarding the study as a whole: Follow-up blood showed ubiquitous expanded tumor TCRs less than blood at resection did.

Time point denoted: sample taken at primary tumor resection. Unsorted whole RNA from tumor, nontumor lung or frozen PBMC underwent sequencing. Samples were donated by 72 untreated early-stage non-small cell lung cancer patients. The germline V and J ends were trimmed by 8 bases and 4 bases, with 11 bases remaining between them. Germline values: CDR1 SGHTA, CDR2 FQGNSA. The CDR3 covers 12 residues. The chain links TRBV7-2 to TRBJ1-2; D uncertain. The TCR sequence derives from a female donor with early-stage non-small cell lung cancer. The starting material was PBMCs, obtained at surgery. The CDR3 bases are TGTGCCAGCTCCTCCCGGGGCTATGGCTACACCTTC. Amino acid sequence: CASSSRGYGYTF.